These 22 T cell receptor beta chains came from one sample sequenced in a study of T-cell memory formation after mild COVID-19 (dated by TCRdb to about 2021). Libraries were built with 5' RACE. The data were produced on an Illumina NovaSeq 6000. Using fastp at Q25 and MiXCR, TCRdb reprocessed the public reads and kept productive beta chains. CDR3 protein sequences are deduplicated, and each keeps its most common genes and DNA. The sample table contains under 700,000 distinct CDR3 sequences; only one count was recorded for about a fifth of them. The ten largest clonotypes hold around 12% of the sample. The sequencing input was PBMCs or a T cell subset sorted from them (not recorded which). Receptors originate from an adult woman who had mild COVID-19 (a few samples of this study predate the infection). The sample titles of this study are shuffled in the database, so cell type and time point are left out; the donor was told from shared clones.

This clonotype was seen more than once but under ten times. This sequence joins TRBV11-2 and TRBJ2-7; D remains unclear. Germline CDR1 reads SGHAT; CDR2 reads FQNNGV. CDR3 size: 17 residues. Between the trimmed V and J ends, which lost 4 bases and 7 bases, there was a span of 26 bases. The CDR3 spells CASSSLIGPGALGEQYF. CDR3 nucleotides: TGTGCCAGCAGCTCCCTTATCGGGCCGGGTGCTCTGGGAGAGCAGTACTTC.

The chain has TRBV7-9 and TRBJ2-7, with 12 bases identical to TRBD2. The CDR3 has 15 amino acids. Germline V gene lookup returns CDR1 SEHNR and CDR2 FQNEAQ (reference sequence). Trimming at V came to 2 bases and at J to 4 bases, leaving 3 bases not matched to a gene. CDR3 sequence: CASSLLAGGPYEQYF. CDR3 in DNA: TGTGCCAGCAGCTTACTAGCGGGAGGGCCTTACGAGCAGTACTTC.

The chain recombines TRBV6-1 with TRBJ1-2; D gene uncertain. Between the trimmed V and J ends, which lost 6 bases and 0 bases, there was a span of 14 bases. The CDR3 runs to 15 residues. Germline V gene sequence: CDR1 MNHNS, CDR2 SASEGT. CDR3 coding DNA: TGTGCCAGCAGGCCTCTCAGGTCAGCTAACTATGGCTACACCTTC. This encodes CASRPLRSANYGYTF.

The chain has TRBV24-1 and TRBJ1-3, with D possibly being TRBD1 (6 bases). Trimming removed 2 bases at V and 5 bases at J, with 12 bases between. CDR1 is KGHDR and CDR2 is SFDVKD in the germline V gene. The CDR3 totals 15 residues. CDR3 region: CATSDSRQGRNTIYF. In DNA form, the CDR3 reads TGTGCCACCAGTGATTCCCGGCAGGGGAGAAACACCATATATTTT.

This chain joins TRBV4-2 and TRBJ2-1; 9 bases align to TRBD2. The CDR3 is made up of 15 amino acids. V gave up 4 bases and J gave up 7 bases; unmatched junction bases: 8. CDR1 LGHNA and CDR2 YNFKEQ come from the germline V gene. In nucleotides, the CDR3 is TGTGCCAGCAGCCCTAGCGGGGCCGGCGGAAATGAGCAGTTCTTC. It codes for CASSPSGAGGNEQFF.

This clonotype was detected a few times. This chain joins TRBV14 and TRBJ1-6; no firm D call. The germline V gene encodes CDR1 SGHDN and CDR2 FVKESK. This CDR3 is 15 amino acids long. The V end was cut by 1 base, the J end by 9 bases, with 13 bases between. CDR3 sequence reads: CASSQGVFGRSPLHF. The CDR3, as DNA: TGTGCCAGCAGCCAAGGAGTTTTCGGGCGTTCACCCCTCCACTTT.

This clonotype was observed a single time. The chain recombines TRBV19 with TRBJ1-2; 9 nucleotides match TRBD1. The length of the CDR3 is 15 residues. Germline V gene data show CDR1 as LNHDA and CDR2 as SQIVND (reference sequence). J was trimmed by 4 bases and V by 8 bases; bases with no gene match: 11. The CDR3 reads CASGDDRGATYGYTF. In DNA, the CDR3 is TGTGCCAGTGGGGACGACAGGGGGGCTACCTATGGCTACACCTTC.

This chain connects TRBV11-3 to TRBJ2-3, with D perhaps TRBD2 (5 bases). The CDR3 spans 15 residues. V lost 1 base, J lost 5 bases, and 13 bases lay in between. Germline values: CDR1 SGHNT, CDR2 YENEEA. DNA for the CDR3: TGTGCCAGCAGCTTAGTGGAGGACGACATAGATACGCAGTATTTT. Its translation is CASSLVEDDIDTQYF.

V and J are TRBV6-4 and TRBJ1-2, with 8 bases aligning to TRBD1. The CDR3 runs 11 residues. After removal of 6 bases from V and 8 bases from J, the junction contained 2 bases not matched to a gene. The V gene's germline CDR1 is MRHNA and CDR2 SNTAGT. CDR3 coding DNA: TGTGCCAGCAGCAGGGGGCTCGGCTACACCTTC. Amino acids: CASSRGLGYTF.

This CDR3 is CASSAFAGGVDEAFF. The CDR3 DNA reads TGTGCCAGCAGCGCATTCGCGGGGGGAGTTGATGAAGCTTTCTTT. The rearrangement joins TRBV7-6 to TRBJ1-1; possibly TRBD1 for D (5 bases). The CDR3 runs 15 residues. Germline V gene lookup returns CDR1 SGHVS and CDR2 FNYEAQ. V lost 5 bases and J lost 7, with 20 bases in between.

This clonotype appeared a few times. The chain joins TRBV7-9 to TRBJ2-1; 9 bases are shared with TRBD2. Germline-derived CDR1 and CDR2 are SEHNR and FQNEAQ (reference sequence). Trimming cost V 1 base and J 0 bases; bases outside gene matches: 7. CDR3 length: 18 residues. The CDR3 DNA reads TGTGCCAGCAGCTTAGTCCGGGCGGGAGGGCCCTCCTACAATGAGCAGTTCTTC. Translation gives CASSLVRAGGPSYNEQFF.

The sample holds a few counts of this clonotype. The chain uses TRBV7-9 and TRBJ2-5; 8 positions agree with TRBD2. There are 15 residues in the CDR3. V shed 1 base, J shed 1 base, and the junction held 2 bases outside the gene matches. Germline loops: CDR1 SEHNR, CDR2 FQNEAQ (reference sequence). The CDR3: CASSLGRGVQETQYF. DNA for the CDR3: TGTGCCAGCAGCTTAGGGCGGGGGGTCCAAGAGACCCAGTACTTC.

V usage is TRBV3-1 and J usage is TRBJ2-1; 8 bases map to TRBD2. V trimming: 6 bases; J trimming: 4 bases; junction bases outside the gene matches: 8. The CDR3 runs to 15 residues. Germline V gene lookup returns CDR1 LGHDT and CDR2 YNNKEL (reference sequence). CDR3 DNA sequence: TGTGCCAGCAGGGTTGGACTAGCACCTTACAATGAGCAGTTCTTC. This translates into CASRVGLAPYNEQFF.

The CDR3 DNA reads TGTGCCAGCAGTTACTCACGCCGGACAGGTCTTAGCACAGATACGCAGTATTTT. Amino acids: CASSYSRRTGLSTDTQYF. The V call is TRBV6-5, the J call TRBJ2-3; 7 bases match TRBD1. CDR1 MNHEY and CDR2 SVGAGI come from the germline V gene. The CDR3 runs 18 residues. The trim removed 0 bases at V and 0 bases at J, leaving 9 bases unmatched.

The chain links TRBV5-4 to TRBJ1-1; D unclear. V lost 1 base, J lost 4 bases, and 17 bases lay in between. The CDR3 is 16 residues long. Germline V gene lookup returns CDR1 SGHNT and CDR2 YYREEE (reference sequence). As DNA, the CDR3 is TGTGCCAGCAGCTTGCTCCCTTCTATCTTCGGCACTGAAGCTTTCTTT. Protein sequence: CASSLLPSIFGTEAFF.

This clonotype was recorded a few times. At one boundary the junction diverges from the germline segment, which might be a read error. The J gene is TRBJ2-7, the V gene TRBV28; TRBD1 matches at 7 bases. CDR1 and CDR2 (germline): MDHEN, SYDVKM. The CDR3 extends over 12 amino acids. CDR3 in amino acids: CASSSPRTGMAF. The CDR3 coding sequence is TGTGCCAGCAGTTCCCCCCGGACAGGAATGGCCTTC.

This clonotype occurred once. The chain uses TRBV12-3 or TRBV12-4 and TRBJ2-2; D tentatively reads TRBD1 or TRBD2 (5 bases each). Between the trimmed V and J ends, which lost 3 bases and 7 bases, there was a span of 9 bases. This CDR3 has 13 amino acids. CDR3 DNA: TGTGCCAGCAGTTTCGGGACCCTCGGGGAGCTGTTTTTT. Translated: CASSFGTLGELFF.

The chain is built from TRBV7-6 and TRBJ1-6, with a weak D call TRBD1 (6 bases). The CDR3 is 20 residues long. Trimming took 0 bases from V and 0 from J, leaving 18 bases between them. CDR1 and CDR2 (germline): SGHVS, FNYEAQ. The CDR3 reads CASSLAYEQGGGSYNSPLHF. The CDR3 DNA is TGTGCCAGCAGCTTAGCGTATGAACAGGGAGGGGGCTCCTATAATTCACCCCTCCACTTT.

The chain couples TRBV7-9 to TRBJ1-1, with D possibly matching TRBD1 (5 bases). This CDR3 contains 12 residues. Per germline, CDR1 SEHNR and CDR2 FQNEAQ (reference sequence). Deletions cut 1 base from V and 8 bases from J, with 8 bases between. CDR3 protein: CASSLVGEEAFF. The CDR3 bases are TGTGCCAGCAGCTTAGTGGGGGAGGAAGCTTTCTTT. The full variable domain, its missing parts supplied by reference TRBV7-9 and TRBJ1-1, is DTGVSQNPRHKITKRGQNVTFRCDPISEHNRLYWYRQTLGQGPEFLTYFQNEAQLEKSRLLSDRFSAERPKGSFSTLEIQRTEQGDSAMYLCASSLVGEEAFFGQGTRLTVV.

The rearrangement joins TRBV24-1 to TRBJ2-1; maybe TRBD1 (8 bases). The CDR3 runs 17 residues. V shed 3 bases and J shed 5 bases, with 19 bases lying between them. CDR1 is KGHDR, CDR2 SFDVKD, per germline. For the CDR3, the DNA is TGTGCCACCAGTGATACAAACAGGGGGGGTTGGGACAATGAGCAGTTCTTC. This codes for CATSDTNRGGWDNEQFF.

In its sample, this clonotype was seen a few times. J is TRBJ2-1 and V is TRBV12-3 or TRBV12-4, with a weak D call TRBD1 (5 bases). V was cut by 0 bases and J by 5 bases, with 8 bases left in between. The length of the CDR3 is 14 residues. CDR3 loop: CASSLAAGNNEQFF. The CDR3 region has the DNA TGTGCCAGCAGTTTAGCAGCAGGGAACAATGAGCAGTTCTTC.

There are a few counts of this clonotype. V and J are TRBV29-1 and TRBJ2-7; D possibly corresponds to TRBD2 (6 bases). Germline V gives CDR1 SQVTM, CDR2 ANQGSEA. Trimming shortened V by 3 bases and J by 2 bases, and 14 bases separated the two germline ends. The CDR3 is made up of 14 amino acids. For the CDR3, the DNA is TGCAGCGTTGATCCGGGGGACGGTACCTACGAGCAGTACTTC. Translating gives CSVDPGDGTYEQYF.